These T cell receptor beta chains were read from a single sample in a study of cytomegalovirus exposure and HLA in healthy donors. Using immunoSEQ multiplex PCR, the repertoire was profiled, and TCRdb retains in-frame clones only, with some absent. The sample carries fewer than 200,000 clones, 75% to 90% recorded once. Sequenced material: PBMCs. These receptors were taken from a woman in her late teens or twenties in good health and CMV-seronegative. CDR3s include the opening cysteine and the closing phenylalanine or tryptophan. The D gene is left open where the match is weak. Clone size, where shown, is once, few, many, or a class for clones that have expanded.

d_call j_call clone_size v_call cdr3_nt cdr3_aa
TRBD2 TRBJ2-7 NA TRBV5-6 TGTGCCAGCACCGAAGGACTAGCGGGAGTAATCTACGAGCAGTACTTC CASTEGLAGVIYEQYF
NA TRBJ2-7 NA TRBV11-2 TGTGCCAGCAGCCACAGGGTAACCGAGCAGTACTTC CASSHRVTEQYF
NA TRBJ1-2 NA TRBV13 TGTGCCAGCAGCCCGATCCCAGTCGATGGCTACACCTTC CASSPIPVDGYTF
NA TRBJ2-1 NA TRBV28 TGTGCCAGCAGTTTGACACCTTACAATGAGCAGTTCTTC CASSLTPYNEQFF
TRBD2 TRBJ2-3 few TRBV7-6 TGTGCCAGCAGCACCGGACTAGCGGGGGCTGCGACGCAGTATTTT CASSTGLAGAATQYF
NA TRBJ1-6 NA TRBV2 TGTGCCAGCAGAGCGACGGGGGACGGAGATTCACCCCTCCACTTT CASRATGDGDSPLHF
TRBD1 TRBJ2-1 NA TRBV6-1 TGTGCCAGCAGTGAAGCTGCAGGGACAGCCTACAATGAGCAGTTCTTC CASSEAAGTAYNEQFF
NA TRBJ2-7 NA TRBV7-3 TGTGCCAGCAGCTTAGCAGGGTCAGGCGCTCGATGGGAGCAGTACTTC CASSLAGSGARWEQYF
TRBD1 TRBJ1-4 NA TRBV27 TGTGCCAGCAGTTTATTGACCGGCCCCCGACAGGGACGGAATGAAAAACTGTTTTTT CASSLLTGPRQGRNEKLFF
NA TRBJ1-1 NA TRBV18 TGTGCCAGCTCCACAGTAGCGTATGGGACTGAAGCTTTCTTT CASSTVAYGTEAFF
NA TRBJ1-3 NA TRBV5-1 TGCGCCAGCAGCGTCACAGGGAGCTCTGGAAACACCATATATTTT CASSVTGSSGNTIYF
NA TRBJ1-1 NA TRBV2 TGTGCCAGCAGAGACAGTAACACTGAAGCTTTCTTT CASRDSNTEAFF
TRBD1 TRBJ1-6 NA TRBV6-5 TGTGCCAGCAGGTCAGAGGGACAGGGCAATTCACCCCTCCACTTT CASRSEGQGNSPLHF
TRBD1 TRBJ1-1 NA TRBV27 TGTGCCAGCAGTCCGCACAGGGGGATGAACACTGAAGCTTTCTTT CASSPHRGMNTEAFF
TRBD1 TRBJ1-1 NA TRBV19 TGTGCCAGTAGTGGGGACAGGGGGCTCTACACTGAAGCTTTCTTT CASSGDRGLYTEAFF
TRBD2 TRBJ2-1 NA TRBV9 TGTGCCAGCAGCGATCCCGGGACTAGCGGGATTAGCAATGGGCAGTTCTTC CASSDPGTSGISNGQFF
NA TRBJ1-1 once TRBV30 TGTGCCTGGAGTAAGTTCGACAGAATGAACACTGAAGCTTTCTTT CAWSKFDRMNTEAFF
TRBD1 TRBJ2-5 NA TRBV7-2 TGTGCCAGCAGCTCTCGGGGGACAGGGGAAGAGACCCAGTACTTC CASSSRGTGEETQYF
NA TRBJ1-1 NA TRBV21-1 TGTGCCAGCAGCAAAGCAACCGGGACAGGGGTCGCTGAAGCTTTCTTT CASSKATGTGVAEAFF
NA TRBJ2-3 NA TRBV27 TGTGCCAGCGGTCTAGCGTTTGGCACAGATACGCAGTATTTT CASGLAFGTDTQYF
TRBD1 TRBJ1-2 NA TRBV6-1 TGTGCCAGCAGCGAGTCCCCATACAGGGGAAATGGCTACACCTTC CASSESPYRGNGYTF
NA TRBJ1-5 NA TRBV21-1 TGTGCCAGCAGCAAAGCGGCCGCCTGTACGACAGGGTCCCGGAGCAATCAGCCCCAGCATTTT CASSKAAACTTGSRSNQPQHF